What follows are 15 T cell receptor beta chains derived from one specimen sequenced in a study of blood T cell repertoires in COVID-19. Data came from immunoSEQ multiplex PCR; TCRdb stores just in-frame clones and leaves some out. This sample has approximately 250,000 clones, with roughly 83% found just once. The sample consisted of peripheral blood. Receptor source: a woman older than 75 with COVID-19, enrolled during active disease.

The genes are TRBV3-1 (or the pseudogene TRBV3-2) and TRBJ1-1; 7 nucleotides line up with TRBD1. The CDR3 has 16 residues. Losses at the gene ends were 1 base for V and 4 bases for J; bases not matched to a gene: 9. Germline assignment: CDR1 LGHDT and CDR2 YNNKEL (reference sequence). The CDR3 spells CASSQGTGVGSTEAFF. The CDR3 region has the DNA TGTGCCAGCAGCCAAGGGACAGGTGTTGGGAGCACTGAAGCTTTCTTT.

The table lists this clone with a count of one. One end of the junction is discordant with germline, which a read error may explain. The chain links TRBV19 to TRBJ1-4; 8 positions agree with TRBD1. Germline V gene lookup returns CDR1 LNHDA and CDR2 SQIVND (reference sequence). CDR3 length equals 17 residues. CDR3 in DNA: TGTGCCAGTAGCCCGGGCGGACAGGGAACAACGAATGAAAAACTGTTTTTT. Its translation: CASSPGGQGTTNEKLFF. Filled out from reference TRBV19 and TRBJ1-4, the complete variable domain reads DGGITQSPKYLFRKEGQNVTLSCEQNLNHDAMYWYRQDPGQGLRLIYYSQIVNDFQKGDIAEGYSVSREKKESFPLTVTSAQKNPTAFYLCASSPGGQGTTNEKLFFGSGTQLSVL.

V usage is TRBV6-5 and J usage is TRBJ2-3; D is ambiguous. V was shortened by 6 bases and J by 3 bases, with 7 bases between the two germline ends. Germline V gene data show CDR1 as MNHEY and CDR2 as SVGAGI. The CDR3 is 12 amino acids. The CDR3 loop is CASRQLTDTQYF. The CDR3 DNA is TGTGCCAGCAGACAGTTAACAGATACGCAGTATTTT.

A word on this clone: This same CDR3 is encoded by further DNA sequences in the sample. The chain recombines TRBV19 with TRBJ1-5; 7 bases match TRBD1. Per germline, CDR1 LNHDA and CDR2 SQIVND (reference sequence). V shed 5 bases, J shed 5 bases, and the junction held 3 bases outside the gene matches. The CDR3 runs 13 residues. CDR3 region: CASSGQGDQPQHF. As DNA, the CDR3 is TGTGCCAGTAGTGGGCAGGGGGATCAGCCCCAGCATTTT.

This chain uses TRBV11-2 with TRBJ2-7; D not certain. CDR1 and CDR2 from the germline V gene are SGHAT and FQNNGV. CDR3 length: 14 amino acids. The CDR3 DNA reads as TGTGCCAGCAGCCCGATGACTGGCTCCCACGAGCAGTACGTC. This encodes CASSPMTGSHEQYV.

This chain joins TRBV6-5 and TRBJ1-1, with D perhaps matching TRBD1 (6 bases). Germline CDR1 reads MNHEY; CDR2 reads SVGAGI. The CDR3 is 14 amino acids. Between the trimmed V and J ends, which lost 5 bases and 2 bases, there was a span of 12 bases. The CDR3 DNA follows: TGTGCCAGCAGTCCTACAGGGCGAAACACTGAAGCTTTCTTT. It translates to CASSPTGRNTEAFF.

The chain uses TRBV4-1 and TRBJ2-6, with D maybe TRBD2 (5 bases). Germline values: CDR1 MGHRA, CDR2 YSYEKL. Between the trimmed V and J ends, which lost 1 base and 4 bases, there was a span of 14 bases. CDR3 length equals 17 residues. CDR3: CASSQGSARGGANVLTF. CDR3 DNA sequence: TGCGCCAGCAGCCAAGGGTCCGCCCGGGGAGGGGCCAACGTCCTGACTTTC.

V usage is TRBV30 and J usage is TRBJ2-5; TRBD2 might be the D (5 bases). CDR1 GTSNPN and CDR2 SVGIG come from the germline V gene (reference sequence). The V gene lost 8 bases and the J gene lost 3 bases, with 16 bases spanning the gap. The CDR3 has 13 residues. In DNA form, the CDR3 reads TGTGCCCTCCTGAGCGGAAGTGAAGAGACCCAGTACTTC. This sequence encodes CALLSGSEETQYF. Variable domain in full (rest from reference TRBV30 and TRBJ2-5): SQTIHQWPATLVQPVGSPLSLECTVEGTSNPNLYWYRQAAGRGLQLLFYSVGIGQISSEVPQNLSASRPQDRQFILSSKKLLLSDSGFYLCALLSGSEETQYFGPGTRLLVL.

The chain couples TRBV2 to TRBJ2-7; 8 bases map to TRBD2. The CDR3 extends over 14 amino acids. J was trimmed by 1 base and V by 7 bases; bases with no gene match: 6. Germline-derived CDR1 and CDR2 are SNHLY and FYNNEI. Here the CDR3 reads CASTWTSTSYEQYV. The CDR3 DNA follows: TGTGCCAGCACCTGGACTAGCACTTCCTACGAGCAGTACGTC.

The chain is built from TRBV25-1 and TRBJ1-6, with 7 bases that match TRBD1. This CDR3 is built from 16 residues. With V trimmed by 6 bases and J by 6 bases, 11 bases remained unmatched. Germline CDR1 is MGHDK and CDR2 is SYGVNS. The CDR3 sequence: CASSGSETGINSPLHF. Here the CDR3 DNA reads TGTGCCAGCAGCGGGTCTGAGACAGGGATTAATTCACCCCTCCACTTT.

The chain combines TRBV5-1 with TRBJ2-3; possibly TRBD1 for D (6 bases). Trimming took 3 bases from V and 4 from J, leaving 12 bases between them. The CDR3 extends over 14 amino acids. The germline CDR1 and CDR2 sequences are SGHRS and YFSETQ. Here the CDR3 DNA reads TGCGCCAGCAGCTCGGGGAAGGGGGCAGATACGCAGTATTTT. This encodes CASSSGKGADTQYF.

This chain joins TRBV29-1 and TRBJ1-2, with D tentatively TRBD1 (6 bases). Trimming removed 0 bases from V and 2 bases from J, with 13 bases in between. Germline CDR1 is SQVTM and CDR2 is ANQGSEA. The CDR3 length is 15 residues. The CDR3 sequence: CSVEDGGGGNYGYTF. The DNA of the CDR3 is TGCAGCGTTGAAGATGGGGGAGGGGGAAACTATGGCTACACCTTC.

The V call is TRBV12-2, the J call TRBJ2-7; the table calls TRBD1, which could not be checked here. TRBV12-2 is shown as a pseudogene. The CDR3 is made up of 17 amino acids. In nucleotides, the CDR3 is TGTGCAAGTCGCTTAGCCTTACCCCCTCAGGGATCCTACGAGCAGTACTTC. It specifies CASRLALPPQGSYEQYF.

The chain couples TRBV19 to TRBJ2-1; 10 nucleotides align to TRBD2. CDR1 is LNHDA and CDR2 is SQIVND in the germline V gene (reference sequence). After removal of 1 base from V and 7 bases from J, the junction contained 10 bases not matched to a gene. CDR3 length equals 17 residues. The CDR3 DNA is TGTGCCAGTAGTATAGCTGCAGCGGGGGGGCTCGAGAATGAGCAGTTCTTC. Residues: CASSIAAAGGLENEQFF. The full variable domain, rest sourced from reference TRBV19 and TRBJ2-1, is DGGITQSPKYLFRKEGQNVTLSCEQNLNHDAMYWYRQDPGQGLRLIYYSQIVNDFQKGDIAEGYSVSREKKESFPLTVTSAQKNPTAFYLCASSIAAAGGLENEQFFGPGTRLTVL.

This chain joins TRBV5-1 and TRBJ1-1; D uncertain. V dropped 4 bases and J dropped 7 bases, with 17 bases sitting between them. Germline assignment: CDR1 SGHRS and CDR2 YFSETQ. The CDR3 is 14 amino acids. The CDR3 coding sequence is TGCGCCAGCAGCCCCGATGAGAGTGGAGGTGAAGCTTTCTTT. It encodes CASSPDESGGEAFF.